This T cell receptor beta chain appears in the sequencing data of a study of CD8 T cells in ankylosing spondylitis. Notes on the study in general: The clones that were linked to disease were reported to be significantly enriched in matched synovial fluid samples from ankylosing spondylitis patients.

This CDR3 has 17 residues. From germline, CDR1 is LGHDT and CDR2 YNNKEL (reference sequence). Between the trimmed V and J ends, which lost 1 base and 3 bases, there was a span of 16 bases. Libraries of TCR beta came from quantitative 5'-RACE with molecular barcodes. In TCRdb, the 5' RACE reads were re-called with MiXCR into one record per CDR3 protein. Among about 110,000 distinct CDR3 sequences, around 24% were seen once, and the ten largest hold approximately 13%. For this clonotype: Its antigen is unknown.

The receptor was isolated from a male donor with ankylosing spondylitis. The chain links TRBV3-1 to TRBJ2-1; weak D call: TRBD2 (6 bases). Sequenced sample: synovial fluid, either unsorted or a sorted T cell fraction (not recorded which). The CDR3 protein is CASSQAGLRSDYNEQFF. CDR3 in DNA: TGTGCCAGCAGCCAAGCGGGACTCCGATCCGACTACAATGAGCAGTTCTTC.